In this sample, the clone carrying this T cell receptor beta chain turned up many times. As yet, its antigen is unknown. RNA transcripts gave rise to amplified TCR beta CDR3 regions. HTBI primers were used for first-round RT-PCR of the TCR CDR3. TCRdb reprocessed the multiplex PCR reads via MiXCR and lists one record per CDR3 protein. In the table there are 550,000 to 700,000 distinct CDR3 sequences, about 43% of which are singletons. The sample is drawn from a study of T cells in Graves' hyperthyroidism and ophthalmopathy. Study-level points and caveats: Most thyroid clonotypes expanded above 0.001 appeared in blood too.

V dropped 8 bases and J dropped 7; count of bases not matched to a gene: 10. The CDR3 has 13 residues. Germline lookup yields CDR1 SGHAT and CDR2 FQNNGV. Material: peripheral blood or thyroid tissue (not recorded which). The sequence came from an adult woman with Graves' disease, either hyperthyroidism or ophthalmopathy (not recorded which). The V call is TRBV11-2, the J call TRBJ1-1; 7 nucleotides line up with TRBD1. CDR3 coding DNA: TGTGCCAGCCGGACCACAGGGGATCGTGAAGCTTTCTTT. Its translation is CASRTTGDREAFF. The full variable domain, in which reference TRBV11-2 and TRBJ1-1 provide the parts outside the CDR3, is EAGVAQSPRYKIIEKRQSVAFWCNPISGHATLYWYQQILGQGPKLLIQFQNNGVVDDSQLPKDRFSAERLKGVDSTLKIQPAKLEDSAVYLCASRTTGDREAFFGQGTRLTVV.